These T cell receptor beta chains were read from a single sample in a study of shared clonotypes between healthy human individuals. Assay used: immunoSEQ multiplex PCR; TCRdb lists only in-frame clones, some missing. The table includes some 1 million clones, under 80% detected once. Sequencing was done on a sample of memory CD4+ T cells sorted from blood. The receptors were gathered from a man aged 18 to 35 in good health. Both conserved end residues are part of each CDR3. D genes are given only for firm matches. Not all rows give a size; the values are once, few, many and, for expanded clones, a class.

J gene,D gene,V gene,clone size,CDR3 protein,CDR3 DNA
TRBJ2-2,-,TRBV7-2,-,CASSLASQANTGELFF,TGTGCCAGCAGCTTAGCGTCGCAGGCGAACACCGGGGAGCTGTTTTTT
TRBJ2-1,-,TRBV10-3,once,CAISDGDGPGQFF,TGTGCCATCAGTGACGGGGATGGGCCCGGGCAGTTCTTC
TRBJ2-7,-,TRBV18,-,CASSPRLQDNFGYEQYF,TGTGCCAGCTCACCACGATTGCAGGACAACTTTGGGTACGAGCAGTACTTC
TRBJ1-1,-,TRBV6-1,-,CASSEFGRMSTEAFF,TGTGCCAGCAGTGAATTTGGTAGAATGAGCACTGAAGCTTTCTTT
TRBJ2-7,-,TRBV7-9,few,CASSQTPYEQYF,TGTGCCAGCAGTCAGACTCCATACGAGCAGTACTTC
TRBJ2-7,TRBD1,TRBV6-1,-,CASGQGDYEQYF,TGTGCCAGCGGACAGGGAGACTACGAGCAGTACTTC
TRBJ1-5,-,TRBV10-3,few,CAISESNQPQHF,TGTGCCATCAGTGAGAGCAATCAGCCCCAGCATTTT
TRBJ2-7,TRBD1,TRBV5-4,-,CASSPGQASYEQYF,TGTGCCAGCAGCCCGGGACAGGCCTCCTACGAGCAGTACTTC
TRBJ1-1,-,TRBV5-4,once,CASSKFTWGTEAFF,TGTGCCAGCAGCAAATTTACATGGGGCACTGAAGCTTTCTTT
TRBJ2-5,-,TRBV14,-,CASSQWAQGKQETQYF,TGTGCCAGCAGCCAATGGGCGCAGGGGAAACAAGAGACCCAGTACTTC
TRBJ2-7,TRBD2,TRBV29-1,-,CSGTSATYEQYF,TGCAGCGGGACTAGCGCCACCTACGAGCAGTACTTC
TRBJ2-1,-,TRBV6-5,-,CASSYLSSGGYNEQFF,TGTGCCAGCAGTTACCTTAGTAGCGGAGGGTACAATGAGCAGTTCTTC
TRBJ1-1,-,TRBV28,-,CASSSGEYWALNTEAFF,TGTGCCAGCAGTTCGGGGGAATATTGGGCCTTGAACACTGAAGCTTTCTTT
TRBJ2-7,-,TRBV7-2,-,CASSSSSVSYEQYF,TGTGCCAGCAGCTCTTCATCGGTCTCCTACGAGCAGTACTTC
TRBJ2-5,TRBD2,TRBV2,once,CASSVLAGYQETQYF,TGTGCCAGCAGTGTACTAGCGGGGTACCAAGAGACCCAGTACTTC
TRBJ2-5,TRBD2,TRBV9,few,CASSRRASGVKETQYF,TGTGCCAGCAGTCGTAGGGCTAGCGGGGTTAAAGAGACCCAGTACTTC
TRBJ1-2,TRBD1,TRBV5-1,-,CASSLGQGLKDGYTF,TGCGCCAGCAGCTTGGGACAGGGCCTTAAAGATGGCTACACCTTC
TRBJ2-7,-,TRBV6-4,-,CAPWDRAGFVEQYF,TGTGCCCCCTGGGACCGTGCCGGGTTTGTAGAGCAGTACTTC
TRBJ2-2,-,TRBV5-1,once,CASSSAGQVYTGELFF,TGCGCCAGCAGCTCAGCGGGACAGGTCTACACCGGGGAGCTGTTTTTT
TRBJ1-1,-,TRBV5-4,-,CASSAGDFNTEAFF,TGTGCCAGCAGCGCGGGAGATTTTAACACTGAAGCTTTCTTT
TRBJ2-1,-,TRBV30,many,CVVGRDGHGVNEQFF,TGTGTCGTAGGGCGCGATGGACATGGAGTCAATGAGCAGTTCTTC
TRBJ1-1,-,TRBV10-1,-,CASRLGMNTEAFF,TGCGCCAGCAGGCTTGGGATGAACACTGAAGCTTTCTTT
TRBJ1-6,-,TRBV6-1,-,CATLGGGNSPLHF,TGTGCCACACTCGGGGGAGGTAATTCACCCCTCCACTTT
TRBJ2-7,-,TRBV27,-,CASSLLGYGEQYF,TGTGCCAGCAGTTTATTAGGGTATGGCGAGCAGTACTTC
TRBJ1-5,-,TRBV7-9,few,CASSFADGNQPQHF,TGTGCCAGCAGCTTTGCGGACGGGAATCAGCCCCAGCATTTT
TRBJ2-1,-,TRBV5-6,-,CASSLGTATYNEQFF,TGTGCCAGCAGCTTGGGGACAGCTACCTACAATGAGCAGTTCTTC
TRBJ2-1,-,TRBV10-3,once,CAISESFHNEQFF,TGTGCCATCAGTGAGTCATTCCACAATGAGCAGTTCTTC
TRBJ1-3,TRBD1,TRBV2,-,CASRLDRGGNTIYF,TGTGCCAGCAGGTTGGACAGGGGCGGAAACACCATATATTTT
TRBJ1-6,-,TRBV2,once,CASHPGTSSPLHF,TGTGCCAGCCATCCGGGGACTAGTTCACCCCTCCACTTT
TRBJ2-1,-,TRBV6-5,-,CASRGKTSYNEQFF,TGTGCCAGCAGGGGGAAAACCTCCTACAATGAGCAGTTCTTC
TRBJ2-7,-,TRBV30,-,CAWNMNSYEQYF,TGTGCCTGGAATATGAACTCCTACGAGCAGTACTTC
TRBJ2-3,-,TRBV25-1,many,CASAQRGDTQYF,TGTGCATCGGCGCAGAGGGGAGATACGCAGTATTTT
TRBJ2-7,TRBD2,TRBV7-8,-,CASSLVPGGNYEQYF,TGTGCCAGCAGCTTAGTCCCGGGAGGAAACTACGAGCAGTACTTC
TRBJ2-3,TRBD1,TRBV19,-,CASRQGVADTQYF,TGTGCCAGCAGACAGGGTGTTGCAGATACGCAGTATTTT
TRBJ2-3,TRBD1,TRBV10-3,-,CAISALTGGQDTQYF,TGTGCCATCAGTGCTCTCACAGGGGGTCAGGATACGCAGTATTTT
TRBJ2-2,-,TRBV7-2,-,CASSFRQNTGELFF,TGTGCCAGCAGCTTCCGACAAAACACCGGGGAGCTGTTTTTT
TRBJ1-5,-,TRBV7-9,many,CASSLTNYTQPSNQPQHF,TGTGCCAGCAGCTTAACAAATTATACCCAACCGAGCAATCAGCCCCAGCATTTT
TRBJ2-1,TRBD1,TRBV7-7,-,CASSVTPGQGYNEQFF,TGTGCTAGCAGCGTCACGCCGGGACAGGGATACAATGAGCAGTTCTTC
TRBJ2-3,TRBD2,TRBV4-1,-,CASSQEPGLAGGPSTDTQYF,TGCGCCAGCAGCCAAGAGCCGGGCCTAGCGGGGGGGCCTAGCACAGATACGCAGTATTTT
TRBJ1-6,-,TRBV5-1,-,CASSLTASDSPLHF,TGCGCCAGCAGCTTGACAGCGAGTGATTCACCCCTCCACTTT
TRBJ1-1,-,TRBV16,few,CASSPSTNTEAFF,TGTGCCAGCAGCCCCTCTACGAACACTGAAGCTTTCTTT
TRBJ2-1,TRBD2,TRBV7-2,-,CASSLRSGGRDEQFF,TGTGCCAGCAGCTTACGGTCGGGCGGGAGGGATGAGCAGTTCTTC
TRBJ1-5,TRBD1,TRBV2,-,CASSRDRGSNQPQHF,TGTGCCAGCAGTCGGGACAGGGGAAGCAATCAGCCCCAGCATTTT
TRBJ2-7,-,TRBV23-1,-,CASSQSKGRGNKTYEQYF,TGCGCCAGCAGTCAATCGAAGGGTCGGGGGAATAAGACCTACGAGCAGTACTTC
TRBJ1-2,-,TRBV30,-,CAWSVLRGRGYIF,TGTGCCTGGAGTGTACTGAGGGGTCGAGGCTACATCTTC
TRBJ2-4,-,TRBV29-1,-,CSAVTVPKNIQYF,TGCAGCGCCGTGACAGTCCCCAAAAACATTCAGTACTTC
TRBJ2-5,TRBD2,TRBV2,-,CASSEPSGPYQETQYF,TGTGCCAGCAGTGAACCTAGCGGGCCCTACCAAGAGACCCAGTACTTC
TRBJ2-3,-,TRBV18,-,CASSPMGGRFTDTQYF,TGTGCCAGCTCACCAATGGGAGGAAGGTTCACAGATACGCAGTATTTT
TRBJ1-2,-,TRBV7-9,-,CASRFSSAPDGYTF,TGTGCCAGCAGGTTTTCGTCGGCCCCGGATGGCTACACCTTC